Shown below are 14 T cell receptor beta chains from a single sample sequenced in a study of patients and donors after allogeneic stem cell transplantation. TCRdb recomputed calls from the RT-PCR reads with MiXCR, one row per CDR3 protein. This table has 900,000 to 1,000,000 distinct CDR3 sequences, roughly 18% appearing once. Specimen: blood, either unsorted or a sorted T cell fraction (not recorded which). These receptors originate from a human donor who was either an allogeneic HSCT recipient or a stem cell or donor lymphocyte infusion donor (not recorded which). It is not recorded whose cells these are; they may come from a transplant donor.

The genes are TRBV9 and TRBJ2-3; 7 bases match TRBD1. CDR3 length: 16 residues. V trimming: 3 bases; J trimming: 0 bases; junction bases outside the gene matches: 7. The germline V gene has CDR1 SGDLS and CDR2 YYNGEE. The CDR3 DNA sequence: TGTGCCAGCAGCGCCAGACAGGGCTGGAGCACAGATACGCAGTATTTT. It codes for CASSARQGWSTDTQYF.

This rearrangement joins TRBV2 to TRBJ2-1, with TRBD2 as a possible D gene (6 bases). Germline CDR1 is SNHLY and CDR2 is FYNNEI. V was pared by 8 bases and J by 6 bases, with 17 bases between. There are 14 residues in the CDR3. The CDR3 region is CASGAWGRTNEQFF. DNA of the CDR3: TGTGCCAGCGGGGCTTGGGGGAGGACCAATGAGCAGTTCTTC. Full variable domain (outside the CDR3, taken from reference TRBV2 and TRBJ2-1): EPEVTQTPSHQVTQMGQEVILRCVPISNHLYFYWYRQILGQKVEFLVSFYNNEISEKSEIFDDQFSVERPDGSNFTLKIRSTKLEDSAMYFCASGAWGRTNEQFFGPGTRLTVL.

This clonotype was picked up a small number of times. This chain uses TRBV27 with TRBJ2-2, with D possibly TRBD2 on 7 matching bases. V lost 10 bases to trimming and J lost 0 bases, with 12 bases between them. Per germline, CDR1 MNHEY and CDR2 SMNVEV (reference sequence). CDR3 length equals 14 residues. The CDR3 reads CAIRGASNTGELFF. DNA for the CDR3: TGTGCCATCCGGGGGGCGTCGAACACCGGGGAGCTGTTTTTT.

This chain uses TRBV4-1 with TRBJ1-1; TRBD1 agrees at 8 bases. The V gene's germline CDR1 is MGHRA and CDR2 YSYEKL. V lost 0 bases to trimming and J lost 2 bases; unmatched junction nucleotides: 5. The CDR3 sequence is 16 residues long. The CDR3, as DNA: TGCGCCAGCAGCCAAGAGGGGGACAGGCGAAACACTGAAGCTTTCTTT. This encodes CASSQEGDRRNTEAFF.

This clonotype was detected many times. This rearrangement joins TRBV4-3 to TRBJ1-4; D gene unclear. The CDR3 spans 13 residues. From germline, CDR1 is LGHNA and CDR2 YSLEER. Trimming took 1 base from V and 7 from J, leaving 7 bases between them. CDR3 bases: TGCGCCAGCAGCCAAGTGGGTCGTGAAAAACTGTTTTTT. It is translated as CASSQVGREKLFF.

This chain uses TRBV5-1 with TRBJ2-7; no definite D call. The CDR3 loop spans 12 amino acids. From germline, CDR1 is SGHRS and CDR2 YFSETQ. V was trimmed by 4 bases and J by 7 bases, leaving 12 bases between them. The CDR3, as DNA: TGCGCCAGCAGCAGGGATAGTGGGGAGCAGTACTTC. Translating it yields CASSRDSGEQYF. The whole variable domain, remainder taken from reference TRBV5-1 and TRBJ2-7, is KAGVTQTPRYLIKTRGQQVTLSCSPISGHRSVSWYQQTPGQGLQFLFEYFSETQRNKGNFPGRFSGRQFSNSRSEMNVSTLELGDSALYLCASSRDSGEQYFGPGTRLTVT.

The chain joins TRBV7-8 to TRBJ1-2; 8 nucleotides match TRBD1. This CDR3 contains 17 residues. CDR1 SGHVS and CDR2 FQNEAQ come from the germline V gene. Trimming cost V 5 bases and J 4 bases; bases outside gene matches: 15. This chain's CDR3 is CASSPYRTGRFTYGYTF. The CDR3 DNA is TGTGCCAGCAGCCCCTACCGGACAGGGAGATTTACCTATGGCTACACCTTC.

The chain links TRBV12-3 or TRBV12-4 to TRBJ1-5; 7 nucleotides line up with TRBD1. With 7 bases clipped from V and 11 bases from J, the junction kept 11 bases outside the gene matches. CDR3 length: 13 residues. The CDR3: CASTIRTGATQHF. The CDR3 DNA is TGTGCCAGCACAATTCGAACAGGGGCGACCCAGCATTTT.

The CDR3 coding sequence is TGTGCCAGCAGCGGACAGGGGGCGGCCTATGGCTACACCTTC. Its protein product is CASSGQGAAYGYTF. V usage is TRBV7-3 and J usage is TRBJ1-2; 11 bases are shared with TRBD1. Per the germline V gene, CDR1 is SGHTA and CDR2 is FQGTGA. There are 14 residues in the CDR3. V lost 5 bases and J lost 4; bases outside the gene matches: 3.

V is TRBV4-2 and J is TRBJ2-5; TRBD1 aligns across 9 bases. The CDR3 runs 15 residues. Unmatched junction bases numbered 8, after V lost 3 bases and J lost 6 bases. Germline CDR1 reads LGHNA; CDR2 reads YNFKEQ. DNA for the CDR3: TGTGCCAGCAGCCAGGCCGGGACAGGGCAAAAGACCCAGTACTTC. Protein product: CASSQAGTGQKTQYF.

The chain recombines TRBV4-1 with TRBJ2-7; 11 bases map to TRBD2. The CDR3 is made up of 17 amino acids. The V and J ends lost 2 bases and 4 bases, in that order; junction bases with no gene match: 10. The germline V gene encodes CDR1 MGHRA and CDR2 YSYEKL. Here the CDR3 DNA reads TGCGCCAGCAGCCAAAGGTCACTAGCGGGAGTTTCTTACGAGCAGTACTTC. This encodes CASSQRSLAGVSYEQYF.

The V gene is TRBV7-3, the J gene TRBJ2-1; 8 bases align to TRBD2. The germline CDR1 and CDR2 sequences are SGHTA and FQGTGA. V gave up 5 bases and J gave up 0 bases; unmatched junction bases: 9. This CDR3 is built from 17 residues. CDR3 amino acids: CASSPLSGGASYNEQFF. The CDR3 DNA sequence: TGTGCCAGCAGCCCCTTATCCGGGGGGGCCTCCTACAATGAGCAGTTCTTC.

The chain combines TRBV7-7 with TRBJ2-2; 8 nucleotides match TRBD1. The CDR3 runs 17 residues. With 5 bases clipped from V and 5 bases from J, the junction kept 13 bases outside the gene matches. The V gene's germline CDR1 is SSHAT and CDR2 FNYEAQ (reference sequence). The CDR3 is CASSPRSGTGLTGELFF. CDR3 coding DNA: TGTGCCAGCAGCCCACGATCCGGGACAGGATTAACCGGGGAGCTGTTTTTT. The variable domain in full, with the rest retrieved from reference TRBV7-7 and TRBJ2-2, is GAGVSQSPRYKVTKRGQDVTLRCDPISSHATLYWYQQALGQGPEFLTYFNYEAQPDKSGLPSDRFSAERPEGSISTLTIQRTEQRDSAMYRCASSPRSGTGLTGELFFGEGSRLTVL.

This clonotype appeared many times. V is TRBV29-1 and J is TRBJ1-1; D might be TRBD1 (5 bases). The germline CDR1 and CDR2 sequences are SQVTM and ANQGSEA. This CDR3 comprises 11 residues. V was shortened by 0 bases and J by 8 bases, with 7 bases between the two germline ends. The CDR3 region is CSVEEGREAFF. The CDR3 DNA reads as TGCAGCGTTGAAGAGGGGCGGGAAGCTTTCTTT.